The sequence of this T cell receptor (beta chain) was determined in a study of blood T cell repertoires in COVID-19. At the level of the study: Spain, Italy and the United States supplied samples that represented acute and convalescent COVID-19.

Original analysis: Quantification of nucleated cells was approximated via reference gene primer amplification. Clones were sequenced by immunoSEQ multiplex PCR, and TCRdb holds only the in-frame ones, with some missing. The DNA gave D and trimming, while V, J and clone size come from that table. The sample includes over 120,000 clones, approximately 80% of them seen just once. This CDR3 contains 16 residues. Germline V gene data show CDR1 as LGHDT and CDR2 as YNNKEL (reference sequence). Trimming cost V 8 bases and J 4 bases, with 20 bases left between them. Sequencing input: peripheral blood. The chain carries TRBV3-1 (or the pseudogene TRBV3-2) and TRBJ1-4, with a weak D call TRBD1 (5 bases). This clonotype was obtained from a human donor in a cohort sampled during active COVID-19. CDR3 DNA sequence: TGTGCCAGCGCGGAGGGGTCCGGGACGGTTAATGAAAAACTGTTTTTT. It codes for CASAEGSGTVNEKLFF.